This T cell receptor beta chain derives from a study of T cells in Graves' hyperthyroidism and ophthalmopathy. Study findings and constraints: Clonotypes that were expanded in thyroid above 0.001 mostly appeared in blood too.

RNA transcripts served as the template for amplifying TCR beta CDR3 regions. An initial round of RT-PCR targeting the TCR CDR3 relied on the HTBI primer set. Via MiXCR, TCRdb re-called the multiplex PCR reads, giving one row per CDR3 protein. This table has about 640,000 distinct CDR3 sequences, about a fifth appearing once. The germline CDR1 and CDR2 sequences are KGHDR and SFDVKD. This CDR3 is built from 15 residues. Trimming pared 2 bases from V and 0 bases from J, leaving 6 bases between. Pregnant or lactating patients were excluded, as were those with uncontrolled infection or other autoimmune disease. In its sample, this clonotype was seen many times. No antigen is known for it.

V gene TRBV24-1 combines with J gene TRBJ2-2, with D tentatively TRBD1 or TRBD2 (5 bases each). Sequenced: blood. The sequence came from a man in his thirties or forties with Graves' ophthalmopathy. CDR3 nucleotide sequence: TGTGCCACCAGTGATTCGGGGCCGAACACCGGGGAGCTGTTTTTT. Its translation: CATSDSGPNTGELFF.